Sequencing of this T cell receptor (beta chain) was carried out in a study of blood T cells in healthy people across ages. Study-wide results and caveats: Versus aged donors, long-lived donors had higher diversity and more naive CD4+ cells. Older age coincided with a roughly linear decline in TCR beta diversity per million T cells.

Per germline, CDR1 MNHEY and CDR2 SVGAGI. The CDR3 has 14 amino acids. Of note for this clonotype: Its cognate antigen is unknown.

Then a second PCR, running about 7 to 11 cycles, was carried out with a sample-barcoded 5' primer and a J-beta primer mix. TCRdb used MiXCR to reprocess the 5' RACE reads, holding one entry per CDR3 protein. The sample contains just over 800,000 distinct CDR3 sequences, approximately 59% of which appear only once. Isolated PBMCs totaled at least 6 million in each sample. This TCR was sampled from a man aged 25-40 years in good health. The rearrangement links TRBV6-5 to TRBJ2-4; D is possibly TRBD2 (5 bases). The DNA end lines up better with TRBJ2-7; the J call may be wrong. The sample consisted of blood. The CDR3 protein is CASNTERVAYEQYF. The CDR3 bases are TGTGCCAGCAACACCGAGAGGGTCGCCTACGAGCAGTACTTC.